A selection of T cell receptor beta chains follows, all from one sample in a study of graft-versus-host responses after intestinal transplantation. Assay: immunoSEQ multiplex PCR; the TCRdb copy retains only in-frame clones and omits some. The data hold over 80,000 clones, with roughly 90% observed a single time. Their target antigens are unknown. The specimen was unstimulated CD8+ T cells sorted from spleen or lymph node cells, collected before transplant. Receptor source: a human donor who was the organ donor for an intestinal transplant. Both conserved end residues are part of each CDR3. Each record gives: J gene, V gene, clone size, D gene, CDR3 protein, CDR3 DNA. A D gene is named only where the DNA matches it firmly. Only some rows state a clone size, as once, few, many or a class for expanded clones.

>TRBJ2-1|TRBV7-3|-|TRBD2
CASSRTSGAYNEQFF
TGTGCCAGCAGCCGGACTAGCGGAGCCTACAATGAGCAGTTCTTC
>TRBJ1-3|TRBV7-6|-|-
CASSLGTGPGNTIYF
TGTGCCAGCAGCTTGGGCACCGGCCCTGGAAACACCATATATTTT
>TRBJ2-3|TRBV19|-|TRBD2
CASSIGLGTTSTDTQYF
TGTGCCAGTAGTATAGGGCTGGGGACTACTAGCACAGATACGCAGTATTTT
>TRBJ1-3|TRBV6-1|-|TRBD1
CASSAGRGLGFSGNTIYF
TGTGCCAGCAGTGCTGGCAGGGGGCTCGGATTCTCTGGAAACACCATATATTTT
>TRBJ1-1|TRBV7-3|once|-
CASSSGQPNTEAFF
TGTGCCAGCAGCTCCGGACAGCCGAACACTGAAGCTTTCTTT
>TRBJ2-7|TRBV28|-|TRBD2
CASSWTSGSTYEQYF
TGTGCCAGCAGTTGGACTAGCGGGTCGACCTACGAGCAGTACTTC
>TRBJ2-7|TRBV19|-|-
CASSVGGGYEQYF
TGTGCCAGTAGTGTAGGAGGGGGATACGAGCAGTACTTC
>TRBJ2-5|TRBV4-3|-|-
CASSQERGHETQYF
TGCGCCAGCAGCCAAGAGCGGGGGCACGAGACCCAGTACTTC
>TRBJ1-2|TRBV6-6|-|-
CASRGTGSYGYTF
TGTGCCAGCAGGGGGACCGGGAGCTATGGCTACACCTTC
>TRBJ2-7|TRBV27|-|-
CASIPDGAGSSYEQYF
TGTGCCAGCATTCCCGACGGGGCGGGGAGCTCCTACGAGCAGTACTTC
>TRBJ1-2|TRBV6-5|-|-
CASSYSGRVMDGYTF
TGTGCCAGCAGTTACTCGGGGAGAGTCATGGATGGCTACACCTTC
>TRBJ2-7|TRBV9|-|-
CASSVEGTHSYEQYF
TGTGCCAGCAGCGTAGAGGGGACACACTCCTACGAGCAGTACTTC
>TRBJ1-2|TRBV6-1|once|-
CASNDGGGLPFGGYTF
TGTGCCAGCAATGACGGAGGTGGCCTGCCATTCGGAGGCTACACCTTC
>TRBJ1-2|TRBV4-1|-|-
CASSQDHPTANYGYTF
TGCGCCAGCAGCCAAGATCACCCGACAGCTAACTATGGCTACACCTTC
>TRBJ1-6|TRBV2|-|TRBD1
CASTKNRGRDSPLHF
TGTGCCAGCACCAAAAACAGGGGGCGGGATTCACCCCTCCACTTT
>TRBJ1-4|TRBV18|-|-
CASSPNLREKLFF
TGTGCCAGCTCACCAAACCTCAGAGAAAAACTGTTTTTT
>TRBJ1-5|TRBV2|once|-
CASSRWRGANNQPQHF
TGTGCCAGCAGTAGGTGGCGGGGAGCTAACAATCAGCCCCAGCATTTT
>TRBJ2-5|TRBV5-1|-|TRBD1
CASSLGQGAREQYF
TGCGCCAGCAGCTTGGGGCAGGGGGCAAGGGAGCAGTACTTC
>TRBJ2-7|TRBV5-4|-|-
CASSPVGGAPDEQYF
TGTGCCAGCAGCCCCGTGGGGGGGGCCCCCGACGAGCAGTACTTC
>TRBJ2-7|TRBV27|-|-
CASSPGRQEDTYEQYF
TGTGCCAGCAGCCCCGGACGGCAGGAGGATACCTACGAGCAGTACTTC
>TRBJ2-7|TRBV5-4|once|TRBD2
CARPTRTSGGDLEQYF
TGTGCCAGACCGACCCGTACTAGCGGGGGGGACCTTGAGCAGTACTTC
>TRBJ2-7|TRBV27|-|-
CASSFGGANYEQYF
TGTGCCAGCAGTTTCGGGGGAGCGAACTACGAGCAGTACTTC
>TRBJ2-7|TRBV7-3|-|-
CASSLSSGLSYEQYF
TGTGCCAGCAGCTTAAGTTCGGGACTCTCTTACGAGCAGTACTTC
>TRBJ1-6|TRBV4-3|-|-
CASSQVRGSYNSPLHF
TGCGCCAGCAGCCAAGTTAGGGGTTCCTATAATTCACCCCTCCACTTT
>TRBJ1-1|TRBV27|once|-
CASMGATTEAFF
TGTGCCAGCATGGGGGCGACCACTGAAGCTTTCTTT
>TRBJ2-2|TRBV5-5|-|TRBD1
CASSFRTGNTGELFF
TGTGCCAGCAGCTTTAGGACAGGGAACACCGGGGAGCTGTTTTTT
>TRBJ2-1|TRBV5-7|-|TRBD2
CASSLIGASGGHNEQFF
TGTGCCAGCAGCTTGATAGGGGCAAGCGGGGGCCACAATGAGCAGTTCTTC